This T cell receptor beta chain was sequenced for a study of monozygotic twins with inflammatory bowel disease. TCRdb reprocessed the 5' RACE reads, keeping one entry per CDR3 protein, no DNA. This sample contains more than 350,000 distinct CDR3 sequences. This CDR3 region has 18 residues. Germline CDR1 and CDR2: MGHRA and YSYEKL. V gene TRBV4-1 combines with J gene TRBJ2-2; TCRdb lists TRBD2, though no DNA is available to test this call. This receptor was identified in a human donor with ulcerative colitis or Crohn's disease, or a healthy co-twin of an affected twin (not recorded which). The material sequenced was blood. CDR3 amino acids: CASSQDVPGQRLTGELFF.